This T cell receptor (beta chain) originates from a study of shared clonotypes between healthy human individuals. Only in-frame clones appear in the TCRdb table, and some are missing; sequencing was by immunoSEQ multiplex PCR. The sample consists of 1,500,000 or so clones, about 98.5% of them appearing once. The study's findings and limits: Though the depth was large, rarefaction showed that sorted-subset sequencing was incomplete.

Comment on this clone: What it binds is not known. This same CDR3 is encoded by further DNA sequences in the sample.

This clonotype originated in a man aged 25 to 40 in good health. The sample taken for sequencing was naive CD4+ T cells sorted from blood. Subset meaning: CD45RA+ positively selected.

CDR3 in amino acids: CASSSGLYNEQFF. CDR3 in DNA: TGTGCCAGCAGCTCCGGGTTGTACAATGAGCAGTTCTTC. This sequence joins TRBV9 and TRBJ2-1; no reliable D call. Germline assignment: CDR1 SGDLS and CDR2 YYNGEE. This CDR3 spans 13 amino acids. V lost 4 bases to trimming and J lost 4 bases, with 9 bases between them.